This record covers a single T cell receptor (beta chain). This specimen comes from a study of blood T cell repertoires in COVID-19. Study information: The United States, Italy and Spain supplied acute and convalescent COVID-19 samples.

Trimming removed 4 bases at V and 7 bases at J, with 21 bases between. The CDR3 totals 17 residues. Germline-derived CDR1 and CDR2 are SGDLS and YYNGEE. The assay was immunoSEQ multiplex PCR, and TCRdb's table has in-frame clones only and misses some. This repertoire shows roughly 440,000 clones, approximately 90% found once; its top ten account for 10% to 15%. The sequence was obtained from a woman between 45 and 65 years old with COVID-19, enrolled during active disease. The chain is built from TRBV9 and TRBJ1-6; TRBD1 might be the D (6 bases). Material for sequencing was peripheral blood. The CDR3 DNA reads as TGTGCCAGCAGCTACGGAAACAGGGCTCCTCAGAATTCACCCCTCCACTTT. This codes for CASSYGNRAPQNSPLHF.